A single sample gave rise to the 20 T cell receptor beta chains below, sequenced in a study of blood T cell repertoires in COVID-19. Assay: immunoSEQ multiplex PCR; the TCRdb copy retains only in-frame clones and omits some. The profile shows 250,000 or so clones, less than 90% of them singletons. The material sequenced was peripheral blood. The receptor set was obtained from a man between 25 and 39 years old with active or convalescent COVID-19.

V and J are TRBV3-1 (or the pseudogene TRBV3-2) and TRBJ2-2, with D perhaps matching TRBD2 (6 bases). V lost 2 bases and J 6 bases, leaving 13 bases between the germline ends. The V gene's germline CDR1 is LGHDT and CDR2 YNNKEL (reference sequence). The CDR3 length is 15 residues. CDR3: CASSQRAGQPGELFF. The CDR3, as DNA: TGTGCCAGCAGCCAACGCGCGGGGCAGCCCGGGGAGCTGTTTTTT.

This clone showed up just once. Other DNA sequences in this sample translate to the same CDR3. V is TRBV6-5 and J is TRBJ1-1; unclear D gene. Germline V gene data show CDR1 as MNHEY and CDR2 as SVGAGI. CDR3 length: 13 residues. V lost 2 bases to trimming and J lost 2 bases, with 6 bases between them. CDR3 sequence reads: CASSYGRNTEAFF. DNA of the CDR3: TGTGCCAGCAGTTACGGCAGAAACACTGAAGCTTTCTTT.

The gene calls are TRBV2 and TRBJ1-1; no clear D. Germline loops: CDR1 SNHLY, CDR2 FYNNEI. V was clipped by 4 bases and J by 4 bases, with 16 bases between them. The CDR3 is 15 residues long. The CDR3 spells CASSGDGALSTEAFF. DNA for the CDR3: TGTGCCAGCAGTGGCGATGGAGCACTTTCCACTGAAGCTTTCTTT. Together with reference TRBV2 and TRBJ1-1, the CDR3 gives the full variable domain: EPEVTQTPSHQVTQMGQEVILRCVPISNHLYFYWYRQILGQKVEFLVSFYNNEISEKSEIFDDQFSVERPDGSNFTLKIRSTKLEDSAMYFCASSGDGALSTEAFFGQGTRLTVV.

The V gene is TRBV9, the J gene TRBJ1-5; no definite D call. Germline assignment: CDR1 SGDLS and CDR2 YYNGEE. Trimming removed 3 bases at V and 0 bases at J, with 10 bases between. The CDR3 runs to 15 residues. The CDR3 DNA follows: TGTGCCAGCAGCGAATCGGGGAATAGCAATCAGCCCCAGCATTTT. Its protein product is CASSESGNSNQPQHF.

CDR3 in DNA: TGCGCCAGCAGCTTGGGACAGGGGGGGCCATCAGAGCAGTTCTTC. It specifies CASSLGQGGPSEQFF. The chain employs TRBV5-1 and TRBJ2-1; TRBD1 agrees at 9 bases. From germline, CDR1 is SGHRS and CDR2 YFSETQ. The CDR3 length is 15 residues. Trimming cost V 0 bases and J 10 bases; bases outside gene matches: 8. The full variable domain, completed using reference TRBV5-1 and TRBJ2-1, is KAGVTQTPRYLIKTRGQQVTLSCSPISGHRSVSWYQQTPGQGLQFLFEYFSETQRNKGNFPGRFSGRQFSNSRSEMNVSTLELGDSALYLCASSLGQGGPSEQFFGPGTRLTVL.

This clone occurred once. This chain links TRBV11-2 with TRBJ2-7, with TRBD1 as a possible D gene (5 bases). Germline V gene sequence: CDR1 SGHAT, CDR2 FQNNGV. Trimming took 2 bases from V and 3 from J, leaving 5 bases between them. The CDR3 contains 12 residues. CDR3 sequence: CASSLQGYEQYF. DNA for the CDR3: TGTGCCAGCAGCTTACAGGGCTACGAGCAGTACTTC. Supplemented by reference TRBV11-2 and TRBJ2-7, the full variable domain reads EAGVAQSPRYKIIEKRQSVAFWCNPISGHATLYWYQQILGQGPKLLIQFQNNGVVDDSQLPKDRFSAERLKGVDSTLKIQPAKLEDSAVYLCASSLQGYEQYFGPGTRLTVT.

The J gene is TRBJ1-1, the V gene TRBV27, with no clear D. The germline CDR1 and CDR2 sequences are MNHEY and SMNVEV (reference sequence). The CDR3 loop spans 13 amino acids. V was pared by 2 bases and J by 11 bases, with 15 bases between. CDR3 region: CASSLHVGSGAFF. Here the CDR3 DNA reads TGTGCCAGCAGTTTACACGTTGGGAGTGGTGCTTTCTTT.

This clone was seen once. The chain employs TRBV6-6 and TRBJ1-1; 8 bases agree with TRBD1. The CDR3 loop spans 13 amino acids. Germline loops: CDR1 MNHNY, CDR2 SVGAGI (reference sequence). With 10 bases clipped from V and 0 bases from J, the junction kept 4 bases outside the gene matches. CDR3 sequence reads: CATGTGLNTEAFF. In DNA, the CDR3 is TGTGCCACCGGGACAGGTTTGAACACTGAAGCTTTCTTT.

The chain uses TRBV3-1 (or the pseudogene TRBV3-2) and TRBJ2-5; 12 bases line up with TRBD2. Germline-derived CDR1 and CDR2 are LGHDT and YNNKEL (reference sequence). The J segment lost 5 bases and the V segment lost 0 bases, leaving 4 bases of the junction unmatched. The CDR3 is made up of 16 amino acids. The CDR3 sequence: CASSQDMGTSGETQYF. As DNA, the CDR3 is TGTGCCAGCAGCCAAGACATGGGGACTAGCGGGGAGACCCAGTACTTC.

This rearrangement joins TRBV6-2 or TRBV6-3 to TRBJ2-3; D gene uncertain. This CDR3 has 14 amino acids. V was pared by 1 base and J by 4 bases, with 9 bases between. Germline V CDR1 and CDR2: MNHEY, SVGEGT. As DNA, the CDR3 is TGTGCCAGCAGTTACTTTGCGGATCCAGATACGCAGTATTTT. Its protein is CASSYFADPDTQYF.

This CDR3 reads CASSHGTGYGYTF. CDR3 DNA: TGTGCCAGCAGCCACGGGACAGGCTATGGCTACACCTTC. The chain uses TRBV7-2 and TRBJ1-2, with 8 positions matching TRBD1. J was trimmed by 4 bases and V by 5 bases; bases with no gene match: 3. The CDR3 runs to 13 residues. Germline V gives CDR1 SGHTA, CDR2 FQGNSA.

The chain employs TRBV14 and TRBJ1-2; D possibly corresponds to TRBD1 (6 bases). The germline CDR1 and CDR2 sequences are SGHDN and FVKESK. The CDR3 sequence is 15 residues long. With 4 bases removed from V and 2 bases from J, the gap between germline ends came to 14 bases. In DNA, the CDR3 is TGTGCCAGCAGCCTTGATCCGGGACAAAACTATGGCTACACCTTC. This encodes CASSLDPGQNYGYTF.

J is TRBJ2-3 and V is TRBV19, with D tentatively TRBD2 (5 bases). Germline V gene data show CDR1 as LNHDA and CDR2 as SQIVND (reference sequence). V gave up 0 bases and J gave up 0 bases, with 13 bases separating them. This CDR3 is built from 17 residues. The CDR3 spells CASSIDRRRFSTDTQYF. For the CDR3, the DNA is TGTGCCAGTAGTATAGATCGGAGGAGATTTAGCACAGATACGCAGTATTTT.

V usage is TRBV13 and J usage is TRBJ1-1; D may be TRBD1 (6 bases). There are 12 residues in the CDR3. The V end was cut by 4 bases, the J end by 10 bases, with 13 bases between. The germline V gene encodes CDR1 PRHDT and CDR2 FYEKMQ (reference sequence). CDR3 sequence: CASSSQGEGAFF. The CDR3 DNA reads TGTGCCAGCAGCTCACAGGGAGAGGGAGCTTTCTTT.

The chain links TRBV2 to TRBJ1-2; no clear D gene. CDR3 size: 14 residues. V was trimmed by 7 bases and J by 6 bases, leaving 18 bases between them. Looked up from germline, CDR1 is SNHLY and CDR2 is FYNNEI. CDR3 bases: TGTGCCAGCAACCAGGATTGGGTAACTGATGGCTACACCTTC. It translates to CASNQDWVTDGYTF. Together with reference TRBV2 and TRBJ1-2, the CDR3 gives the full variable domain: EPEVTQTPSHQVTQMGQEVILRCVPISNHLYFYWYRQILGQKVEFLVSFYNNEISEKSEIFDDQFSVERPDGSNFTLKIRSTKLEDSAMYFCASNQDWVTDGYTFGSGTRLTVV.

This chain connects TRBV4-3 to TRBJ2-7, with D possibly TRBD1 on 6 matching bases. Germline-derived CDR1 and CDR2 are LGHNA and YSLEER. The length of the CDR3 is 14 residues. Trimming left V 1 base short and J 4 bases short, with 11 bases between. CDR3 DNA sequence: TGCGCCAGCAGCCAAGGGGGGCAGGGGTACGAGCAGTACTTC. It specifies CASSQGGQGYEQYF.

The CDR3 sequence is CAWTEGGGNTIYF. In nucleotides, the CDR3 is TGTGCCTGGACGGAAGGGGGTGGAAACACCATATATTTT. The chain joins TRBV30 to TRBJ1-3; D might be TRBD1 (6 bases). Deletions cut 4 bases from V and 3 bases from J, with 10 bases between. Germline CDR1 GTSNPN, CDR2 SVGIG (reference sequence). There are 13 residues in the CDR3.

The V call is TRBV4-1, the J call TRBJ1-5; the D gene is possibly TRBD1 (5 bases). The CDR3 loop spans 16 amino acids. Trimming pared 0 bases from V and 1 base from J, leaving 10 bases between. Germline V gene sequence: CDR1 MGHRA, CDR2 YSYEKL. The CDR3 spells CASSQEGGGSNQPQHF. In nucleotides, the CDR3 is TGCGCCAGCAGCCAAGAGGGGGGTGGGAGCAATCAGCCCCAGCATTTT.

This clone is a singleton in its sample. This sequence joins TRBV2 and TRBJ2-2; TRBD2 agrees at 8 bases. CDR1 and CDR2 from the germline V gene are SNHLY and FYNNEI. CDR3 length: 16 amino acids. V was clipped by 7 bases and J by 4 bases; unmatched bases: 11. The CDR3 DNA reads as TGTGCCAGCAAAACGACCGGGGGGGCGACCACCGGGGAGCTGTTTTTT. It translates to CASKTTGGATTGELFF. The full variable domain, rest sourced from reference TRBV2 and TRBJ2-2, is EPEVTQTPSHQVTQMGQEVILRCVPISNHLYFYWYRQILGQKVEFLVSFYNNEISEKSEIFDDQFSVERPDGSNFTLKIRSTKLEDSAMYFCASKTTGGATTGELFFGEGSRLTVL.

As regards this clone: Within the sample, other DNA sequences also encode this same CDR3. V gene TRBV7-2 combines with J gene TRBJ1-6; 7 nucleotides line up with TRBD1. The V and J ends lost 3 bases and 7 bases, in that order; junction bases with no gene match: 0. The germline V gene has CDR1 SGHTA and CDR2 FQGNSA. This CDR3 comprises 13 residues. CDR3 DNA sequence: TGTGCCAGCAGCTTGGACAGGAATTCACCCCTCCACTTT. It yields the protein CASSLDRNSPLHF.